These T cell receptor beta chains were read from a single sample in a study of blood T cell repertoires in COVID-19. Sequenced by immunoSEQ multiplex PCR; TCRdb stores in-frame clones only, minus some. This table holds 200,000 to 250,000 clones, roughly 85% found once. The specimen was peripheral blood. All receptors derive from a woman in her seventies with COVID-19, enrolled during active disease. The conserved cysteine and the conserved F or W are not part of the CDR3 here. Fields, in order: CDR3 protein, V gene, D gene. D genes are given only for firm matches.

CDR3 protein: ASSTGGETQY
V gene: TRBV6-2/TRBV6-3
D gene: TRBD2

CDR3 protein: ASSFDGTGTF
V gene: TRBV12-3/TRBV12-4
D gene: TRBD1

CDR3 protein: ASSIVGDRRSNNSPLH
V gene: TRBV19
D gene: TRBD1

CDR3 protein: ASSLQGTNEKLF
V gene: TRBV7-2
D gene: TRBD1

CDR3 protein: ASSSTGGETQY
V gene: TRBV5-1
D gene: TRBD1

CDR3 protein: ASGPESEQF
V gene: TRBV12-5
D gene: -

CDR3 protein: AIRAAATGDNSPLH
V gene: TRBV10-3
D gene: -

CDR3 protein: SVEWADGYGYT
V gene: TRBV29-1
D gene: -

CDR3 protein: ASSLARQGTEAF
V gene: TRBV7-9
D gene: TRBD1

CDR3 protein: ASSLTVNTGELF
V gene: TRBV7-3
D gene: -

CDR3 protein: ASSIGQVGTQPQH
V gene: TRBV19
D gene: TRBD1

CDR3 protein: ASSIVAIEGQEAETQY
V gene: TRBV19
D gene: TRBD1

CDR3 protein: SDYANYGYT
V gene: TRBV29-1
D gene: -

CDR3 protein: ASMRLGVGELF
V gene: TRBV2
D gene: -

CDR3 protein: ASTTGQGHQPQH
V gene: TRBV2
D gene: TRBD1

CDR3 protein: ASSNRSGGFGGELF
V gene: TRBV7-8
D gene: TRBD2

CDR3 protein: ASSRGNPYGYT
V gene: TRBV4-2
D gene: -

CDR3 protein: ASKRQDGNSPLH
V gene: TRBV25-1
D gene: -

CDR3 protein: ASSLVDRGIDSPLH
V gene: TRBV27
D gene: TRBD1

CDR3 protein: ASTTGGLPGELF
V gene: TRBV11-3
D gene: TRBD1

CDR3 protein: ASSPGLLGSYNEQF
V gene: TRBV5-1
D gene: -

CDR3 protein: ATSETGTGVGQPQH
V gene: TRBV24-1
D gene: TRBD1

CDR3 protein: SATVYNEQF
V gene: TRBV20-1
D gene: -

CDR3 protein: ASSFTSGRGETQY
V gene: TRBV7-2
D gene: TRBD2

CDR3 protein: ASSYTGDSPLH
V gene: TRBV12-3/TRBV12-4
D gene: -

CDR3 protein: ASSGTGEPNYGYT
V gene: TRBV5-1
D gene: TRBD1

CDR3 protein: ASSLGQGAKNTGELF
V gene: TRBV27
D gene: TRBD1

CDR3 protein: AISRQYGYT
V gene: TRBV10-3
D gene: -

CDR3 protein: AISTAGGVNEQF
V gene: TRBV10-3
D gene: TRBD2

CDR3 protein: ASSFSGTGGVYGYT
V gene: TRBV7-8
D gene: TRBD1

CDR3 protein: ASAGGDRVILGYEQY
V gene: TRBV7-2
D gene: TRBD1

CDR3 protein: ASSLVLGEQETQY
V gene: TRBV27
D gene: -

CDR3 protein: ASSPLDRESEKLF
V gene: TRBV18
D gene: TRBD1

CDR3 protein: ASSQDLGQGFQPQH
V gene: TRBV4-1
D gene: TRBD1

CDR3 protein: ASSSDPRANYGYT
V gene: TRBV11-1
D gene: -

CDR3 protein: ASSLLGQGGGETQY
V gene: TRBV27
D gene: -

CDR3 protein: ASSLWTGEPNYGYT
V gene: TRBV5-1
D gene: TRBD1

CDR3 protein: SVEKGQGKQF
V gene: TRBV29-1
D gene: TRBD1

CDR3 protein: ASSQPSVVRDEQF
V gene: TRBV3-1/TRBV3-2
D gene: -

CDR3 protein: ASKTGTASYEQY
V gene: TRBV2
D gene: TRBD1

CDR3 protein: ASSHDIAGGLAGELF
V gene: TRBV4-1
D gene: TRBD2